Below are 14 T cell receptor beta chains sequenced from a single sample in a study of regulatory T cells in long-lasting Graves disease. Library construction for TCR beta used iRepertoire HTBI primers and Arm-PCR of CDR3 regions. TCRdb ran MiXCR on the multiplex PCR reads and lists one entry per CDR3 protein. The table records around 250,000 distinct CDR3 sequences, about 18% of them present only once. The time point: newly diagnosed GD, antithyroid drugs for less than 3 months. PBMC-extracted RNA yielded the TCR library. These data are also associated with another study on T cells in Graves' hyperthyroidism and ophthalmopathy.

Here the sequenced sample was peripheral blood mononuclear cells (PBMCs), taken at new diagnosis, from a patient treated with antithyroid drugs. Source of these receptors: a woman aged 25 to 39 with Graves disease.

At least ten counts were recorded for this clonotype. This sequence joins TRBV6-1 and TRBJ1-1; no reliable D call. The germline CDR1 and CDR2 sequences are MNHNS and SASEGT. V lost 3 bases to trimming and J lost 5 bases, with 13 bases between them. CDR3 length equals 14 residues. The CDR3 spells CASSEVTGGTEAFF. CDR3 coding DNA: TGTGCCAGCAGTGAGGTGACGGGAGGGACTGAAGCTTTCTTT.

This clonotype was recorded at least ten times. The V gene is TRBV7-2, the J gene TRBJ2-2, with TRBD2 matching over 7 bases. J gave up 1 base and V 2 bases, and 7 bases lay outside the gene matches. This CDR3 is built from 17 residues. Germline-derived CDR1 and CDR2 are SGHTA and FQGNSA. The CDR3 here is CASSLFRAGRNTGELFF. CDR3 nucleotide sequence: TGTGCCAGCAGCTTATTTCGAGCGGGGAGGAACACCGGGGAGCTGTTTTTT. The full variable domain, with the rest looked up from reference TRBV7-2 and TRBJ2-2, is GAGVSQSPSNKVTEKGKDVELRCDPISGHTALYWYRQSLGQGLEFLIYFQGNSAPDKSGLPSDRFSAERTGGSVSTLTIQRTQQEDSAVYLCASSLFRAGRNTGELFFGEGSRLTVL.

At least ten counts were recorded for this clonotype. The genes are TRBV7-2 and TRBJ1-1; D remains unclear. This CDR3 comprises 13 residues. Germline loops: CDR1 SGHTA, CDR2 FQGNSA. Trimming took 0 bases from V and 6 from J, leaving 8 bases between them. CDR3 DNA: TGTGCCAGCAGCTTAGCGCTTGCAGCTGAAGCTTTCTTT. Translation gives CASSLALAAEAFF.

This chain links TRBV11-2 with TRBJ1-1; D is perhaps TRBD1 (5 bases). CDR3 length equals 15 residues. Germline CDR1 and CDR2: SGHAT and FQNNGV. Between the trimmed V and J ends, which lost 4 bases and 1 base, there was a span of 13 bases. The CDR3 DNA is TGTGCCAGCAGCTCCCGGGGGACGGAGAACACTGAAGCTTTCTTT. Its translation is CASSSRGTENTEAFF.

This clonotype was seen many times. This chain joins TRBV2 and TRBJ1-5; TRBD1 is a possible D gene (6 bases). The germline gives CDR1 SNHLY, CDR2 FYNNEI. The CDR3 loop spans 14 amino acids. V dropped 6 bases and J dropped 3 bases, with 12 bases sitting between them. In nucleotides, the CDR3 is TGTGCCAGCAGGGAGGACAGTTTCAATCAGCCCCAGCATTTT. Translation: CASREDSFNQPQHF.

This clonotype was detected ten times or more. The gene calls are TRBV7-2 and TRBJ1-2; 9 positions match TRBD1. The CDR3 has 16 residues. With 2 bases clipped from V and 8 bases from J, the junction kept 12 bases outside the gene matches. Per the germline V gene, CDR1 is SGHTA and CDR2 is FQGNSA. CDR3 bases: TGTGCCAGCAGCTTAACAGGGGGCTCCCCTTCAGGGGGCTACACCTTC. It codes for CASSLTGGSPSGGYTF.

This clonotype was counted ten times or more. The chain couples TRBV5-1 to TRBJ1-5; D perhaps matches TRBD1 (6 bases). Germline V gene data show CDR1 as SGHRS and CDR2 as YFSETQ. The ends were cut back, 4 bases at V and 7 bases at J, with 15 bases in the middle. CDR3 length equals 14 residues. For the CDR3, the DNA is TGCGCCAGCAGCCCTGGGGGGGCGAGGCAGCCCCAGCATTTT. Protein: CASSPGGARQPQHF.

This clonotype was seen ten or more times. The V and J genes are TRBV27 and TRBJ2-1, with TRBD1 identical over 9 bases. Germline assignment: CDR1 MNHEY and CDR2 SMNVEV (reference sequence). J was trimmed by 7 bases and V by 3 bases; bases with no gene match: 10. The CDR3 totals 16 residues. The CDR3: CASSFDRGVSNNEQFF. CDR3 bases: TGTGCCAGCAGTTTCGACAGGGGGGTATCGAATAATGAGCAGTTCTTC.

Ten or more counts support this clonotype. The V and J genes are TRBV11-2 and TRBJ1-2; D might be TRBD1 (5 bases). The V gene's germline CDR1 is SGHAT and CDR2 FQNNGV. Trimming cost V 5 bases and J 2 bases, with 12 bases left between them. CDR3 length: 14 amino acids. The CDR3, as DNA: TGTGCCAGCAGCAACGGACAAGCGAACTATGGCTACACCTTC. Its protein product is CASSNGQANYGYTF.

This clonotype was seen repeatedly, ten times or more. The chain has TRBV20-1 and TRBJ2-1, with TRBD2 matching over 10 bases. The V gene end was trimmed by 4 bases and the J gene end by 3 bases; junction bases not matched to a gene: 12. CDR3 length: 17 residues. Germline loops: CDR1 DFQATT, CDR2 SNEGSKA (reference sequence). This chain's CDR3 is CSAIPTLAGGHYNEQFF. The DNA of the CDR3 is TGCAGTGCTATCCCCACGTTAGCGGGGGGACACTACAATGAGCAGTTCTTC.

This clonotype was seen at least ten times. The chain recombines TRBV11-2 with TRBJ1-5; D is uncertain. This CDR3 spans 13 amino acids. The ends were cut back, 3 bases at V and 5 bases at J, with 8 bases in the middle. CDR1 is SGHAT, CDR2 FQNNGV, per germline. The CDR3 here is CASSLEEYQPQHF. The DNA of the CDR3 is TGTGCCAGCAGCTTGGAGGAGTATCAGCCCCAGCATTTT.

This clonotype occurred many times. The CDR3 nucleotides are TGTGCCAGCAGCGCCTTCCTGGAGACCTACGAGCAGTACTTC. Amino acids: CASSAFLETYEQYF. The chain uses TRBV6-1 and TRBJ2-7; D uncertain. Germline V CDR1 and CDR2: MNHNS, SASEGT. V lost 6 bases and J lost 2, with 14 bases in between. The CDR3 sequence is 14 residues long.

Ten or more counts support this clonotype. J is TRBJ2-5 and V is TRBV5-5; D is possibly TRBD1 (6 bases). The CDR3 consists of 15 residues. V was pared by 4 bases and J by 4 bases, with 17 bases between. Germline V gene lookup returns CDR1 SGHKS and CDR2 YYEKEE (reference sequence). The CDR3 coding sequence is TGTGCCAGCAGCACCGAGGGGGTCTTTGGAGAGACCCAGTACTTC. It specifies CASSTEGVFGETQYF.

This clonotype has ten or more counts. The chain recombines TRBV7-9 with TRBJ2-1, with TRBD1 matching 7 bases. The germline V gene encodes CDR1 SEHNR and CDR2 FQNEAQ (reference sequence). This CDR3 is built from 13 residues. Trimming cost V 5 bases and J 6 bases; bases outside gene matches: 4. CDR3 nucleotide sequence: TGTGCCAGCAGCGCCACAGGGGTCAATGAGCAGTTCTTC. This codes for CASSATGVNEQFF.